The clone carrying this T cell receptor beta chain has ten or more counts. Its specificity is unknown. These data belong to a study of T cells in Graves' hyperthyroidism and ophthalmopathy. Study context: Peripheral blood collection took place at initial diagnosis, before any treatment. Study-level results: Blood also carried most thyroid clonotypes expanded above 0.001. In validation, the model predicted ophthalmopathy. These predictions came a median about 6.5 months before onset.

Ophthalmopathy cases met thresholds of Clinical Activity Score at least 3, NOSPECS grade at least 4 and duration under 3 months. This CDR3 is 16 amino acids long. Per germline, CDR1 DFQATT and CDR2 SNEGSKA (reference sequence). The junction had 7 bases not matched to a gene; V was cut back by 3 bases and J by 1 base. The source material, RNA transcripts, was used to amplify TCR beta CDR3 regions. Initially, a first-round RT-PCR of the TCR CDR3 employed the HTBI primer set. From the multiplex PCR reads, TCRdb called clonotypes with MiXCR, one entry per CDR3 protein. There are about 640,000 distinct CDR3 sequences in the sample; 14% occur only once, and about an eighth lies in the top ten.

This clonotype was obtained from a woman between 50 and 59 years old with Graves' ophthalmopathy. The sample was blood. The V gene is TRBV20-1, the J gene TRBJ2-1; TRBD2 agrees at 9 bases. The CDR3 DNA sequence: TGCAGTGCTAGGGGGGCGGGAGGGGAATCCTACAATGAGCAGTTCTTC. This translates into CSARGAGGESYNEQFF.